The 29 T cell receptor beta chains below all came from one sample that was sequenced in a study of cytomegalovirus exposure and HLA in healthy donors (dated by TCRdb to between 2016 and 2019). To prepare the library, the immunoSEQ multiplex PCR assay was applied. The multiplex PCR relied on a mix of 60 forward primers for TCR Vbeta segments and 13 reverse primers for TCR Jbeta segments. As stored in TCRdb, this immuneACCESS dataset retains in-frame rearrangements with V and J assigned. A fraction of the clones does not appear; measured against another copy, unresolved V genes explain less than half of the discrepancy, and the remainder lacks a known reason. The sample yields some 150,000 clones; approximately 60% were counted once. 2% to 2.5% of the sample comes from the top ten. Sequenced sample: PBMCs. Source of these receptors: a woman aged 40 to 50 in good health and CMV-seronegative.

In this sample, this clone turned up a few times. The J gene is TRBJ1-1, the V gene TRBV6-5, with D uncertain. With 6 bases removed from V and 11 bases from J, the gap between germline ends came to 16 bases. The germline CDR1 and CDR2 sequences are MNHEY and SVGAGI. CDR3 length equals 12 residues. CDR3 nucleotide sequence: TGTGCCAGCAGAACCCCAGCGGGGAGCGCTTTCTTT. Amino acid sequence: CASRTPAGSAFF.

The CDR3 nucleotides are TGTGCCAGCAGCACGCCGGACAGGGCCCACTATGGCTACACCTTC. It specifies CASSTPDRAHYGYTF. The rearrangement uses TRBV7-8 and TRBJ1-2; 8 nucleotides align to TRBD1. CDR1 is SGHVS and CDR2 is FQNEAQ in the germline V gene. The CDR3 length is 15 residues. V dropped 5 bases and J dropped 3; count of bases not matched to a gene: 8. Together with reference TRBV7-8 and TRBJ1-2, the CDR3 gives the full variable domain: GAGVSQSPRYKVAKRGQDVALRCDPISGHVSLFWYQQALGQGPEFLTYFQNEAQLDKSGLPSDRFFAERPEGSVSTLKIQRTQQEDSAVYLCASSTPDRAHYGYTFGSGTRLTVV.

V is TRBV28 and J is TRBJ2-7, with D perhaps matching TRBD1 (5 bases). Trimming cost V 4 bases and J 1 base, with 11 bases left between them. Germline V gene lookup returns CDR1 MDHEN and CDR2 SYDVKM. The CDR3 has 14 amino acids. The CDR3 reads CASSSRQTSYEQYF. Here the CDR3 DNA reads TGTGCCAGCAGTTCTCGACAGACTTCCTACGAGCAGTACTTC.

This chain connects TRBV10-3 to TRBJ2-7; TRBD1 matches at 7 bases. Germline CDR1 and CDR2: ENHRY and SYGVKD. This CDR3 spans 14 amino acids. After removal of 5 bases from V and 1 base from J, the junction contained 5 bases not matched to a gene. The CDR3 sequence is CAISTGQNSYEQYF. The CDR3 DNA reads as TGTGCCATCAGTACGGGACAGAATTCCTACGAGCAGTACTTC.

The chain links TRBV5-1 to TRBJ1-4; D is possibly TRBD1 (6 bases). Germline V lookup: CDR1 SGHRS, CDR2 YFSETQ. V was trimmed by 0 bases and J by 5 bases, leaving 14 bases between them. This CDR3 contains 16 residues. The chain's CDR3 is CASSLAHTGLNEKLFF. DNA for the CDR3: TGCGCCAGCAGCTTGGCCCACACAGGGCTCAATGAAAAACTGTTTTTT.

This sequence joins TRBV29-1 and TRBJ2-7, with 7 bases lining up with TRBD2. CDR1 is SQVTM, CDR2 ANQGSEA, per germline. The CDR3 totals 15 residues. J was trimmed by 2 bases and V by 4 bases; bases with no gene match: 11. CDR3: CSVGIYGGGTYEQYF. The CDR3, as DNA: TGCAGCGTTGGAATCTACGGGGGAGGGACCTACGAGCAGTACTTC.

The chain uses TRBV19 and TRBJ2-5; TRBD2 matches at 7 bases. The CDR3 sequence is 15 residues long. CDR1 is LNHDA and CDR2 is SQIVND in the germline V gene (reference sequence). After removal of 3 bases from V and 1 base from J, the junction contained 5 bases not matched to a gene. This CDR3 is CASSMYTSVQETQYF. In nucleotides, the CDR3 is TGTGCCAGTAGTATGTATACTAGCGTCCAAGAGACCCAGTACTTC.

This chain links TRBV6-5 with TRBJ1-1, with D unclear. CDR1 and CDR2 (germline): MNHEY, SVGAGI. The CDR3 totals 14 residues. The germline V and J ends were trimmed by 6 bases and 0 bases, with 11 bases remaining between them. CDR3 sequence reads: CASSQDGMNTEAFF. The CDR3, as DNA: TGTGCCAGCAGCCAGGACGGGATGAACACTGAAGCTTTCTTT.

The J gene is TRBJ2-3, the V gene TRBV4-2, with 12 bases lining up with TRBD2. The CDR3 has 15 amino acids. Germline V lookup: CDR1 LGHNA, CDR2 YNFKEQ. J gave up 4 bases and V 2 bases, and 1 base lay outside the gene matches. This CDR3 reads CASSQTSGGPDTQYF. The CDR3 region has the DNA TGTGCCAGCAGCCAAACTAGCGGGGGGCCAGATACGCAGTATTTT.

This clone was counted only a few times. The V and J genes are TRBV6-5 and TRBJ1-1, with 10 bases fitting TRBD1. Germline V gives CDR1 MNHEY, CDR2 SVGAGI. The CDR3 loop spans 16 amino acids. V was clipped by 0 bases and J by 2 bases; unmatched bases: 3. The CDR3 here is CASSYSLTGGNTEAFF. CDR3 in DNA: TGTGCCAGCAGTTACTCGCTGACAGGGGGCAACACTGAAGCTTTCTTT.

The genes are TRBV7-7 and TRBJ2-7; D is possibly TRBD1 (5 bases). The germline V and J ends were trimmed by 4 bases and 6 bases, with 16 bases remaining between them. CDR1 and CDR2 from the germline V gene are SSHAT and FNYEAQ (reference sequence). The CDR3 length is 14 residues. The DNA of the CDR3 is TGTGCCAGCAGCTCCATCCAGGGTGTAGGCGAGCAGTACTTC. It encodes CASSSIQGVGEQYF.

This clone came up a few times. This chain connects TRBV6-6 to TRBJ1-3, with TRBD1 identical over 9 bases. This CDR3 has 15 amino acids. The junction had 4 bases not matched to a gene; V was cut back by 7 bases and J by 0 bases. In germline, CDR1 is MNHNY, CDR2 SVGAGI (reference sequence). CDR3 region: CASTRQGDSGNTIYF. CDR3 in DNA: TGTGCCAGCACCCGACAGGGGGACTCTGGAAACACCATATATTTT.

This chain links TRBV9 with TRBJ1-3; D not resolved. V lost 1 base to trimming and J lost 7 bases, with 12 bases between them. The CDR3 has 14 amino acids. In germline, CDR1 is SGDLS, CDR2 YYNGEE. Here the CDR3 reads CASSVSLAGNTIYF. CDR3 DNA sequence: TGTGCCAGCAGCGTATCCCTTGCGGGGAACACCATATATTTT.

The table lists this clone with a few counts. The gene calls are TRBV14 and TRBJ2-7, with D maybe TRBD1 (5 bases). CDR1 is SGHDN and CDR2 is FVKESK in the germline V gene. V was clipped by 7 bases and J by 4 bases, with 17 bases between them. CDR3 length: 14 residues. The CDR3 here is CASNLQGARYEQYF. CDR3 DNA: TGTGCCAGCAACTTACAAGGGGCGAGGTACGAGCAGTACTTC.

The chain carries TRBV7-9 and TRBJ2-7; D is possibly TRBD1 (5 bases). The germline V gene encodes CDR1 SEHNR and CDR2 FQNEAQ (reference sequence). There are 13 residues in the CDR3. Between the trimmed V and J ends, which lost 5 bases and 7 bases, there was a span of 15 bases. The CDR3: CASSHVGAEEQYF. In nucleotides, the CDR3 is TGTGCCAGCAGCCACGTAGGGGCAGAGGAGCAGTACTTC.

V gene TRBV9 combines with J gene TRBJ2-7, with D possibly being TRBD1 (5 bases). Trimming took 0 bases from V and 7 from J, leaving 14 bases between them. CDR1 and CDR2 (germline): SGDLS, YYNGEE. This CDR3 is built from 14 residues. The DNA for the CDR3 is TGTGCCAGCAGCGTAGGCCCAGGGATTGGGGAGCAGTACTTC. This codes for CASSVGPGIGEQYF.

This clone was counted between two and nine times. The rearrangement links TRBV9 to TRBJ2-7; tentative D call: TRBD2 (5 bases). The V gene's germline CDR1 is SGDLS and CDR2 YYNGEE. V lost 2 bases and J 3 bases, leaving 12 bases between the germline ends. The CDR3 is 14 amino acids. Here the CDR3 reads CASSVEDGIYEQYF. The CDR3 DNA reads as TGTGCCAGCAGCGTGGAGGACGGAATCTACGAGCAGTACTTC. The whole variable domain, remainder taken from reference TRBV9 and TRBJ2-7, is DSGVTQTPKHLITATGQRVTLRCSPRSGDLSVYWYQQSLDQGLQFLIQYYNGEERAKGNILERFSAQQFPDLHSELNLSSLELGDSALYFCASSVEDGIYEQYFGPGTRLTVT.

This clone was detected only a few times. This sequence joins TRBV6-6 and TRBJ1-1, with 8 bases that match TRBD1. CDR1 and CDR2 (germline): MNHNY, SVGAGI (reference sequence). V gave up 8 bases and J gave up 2 bases; unmatched junction bases: 4. There are 13 residues in the CDR3. The CDR3 region is CASGDRPNTEAFF. The CDR3 DNA reads TGTGCCAGCGGGGACAGGCCTAACACTGAAGCTTTCTTT.

The chain employs TRBV19 and TRBJ1-1; 7 nucleotides match TRBD1. CDR1 LNHDA and CDR2 SQIVND come from the germline V gene (reference sequence). This CDR3 is 14 amino acids long. V lost 4 bases to trimming and J lost 1 base; unmatched junction nucleotides: 3. CDR3 DNA: TGTGCCAGTAGTAGACAGGGAGCGAACACTGAAGCTTTCTTT. Its protein product is CASSRQGANTEAFF.

V usage is TRBV30 and J usage is TRBJ1-6, with D maybe TRBD1 (5 bases). The germline V gene encodes CDR1 GTSNPN and CDR2 SVGIG (reference sequence). This CDR3 spans 14 amino acids. Trimming took off 0 bases at V and 8 bases at J, with 11 bases between the two ends. The CDR3 is CAWSVQVADSPLHF. CDR3 sequence (DNA): TGTGCCTGGAGTGTACAGGTCGCGGATTCACCCCTCCACTTT.

This clone was observed a few times. The chain links TRBV6-6 to TRBJ1-5; D is possibly TRBD1 (5 bases). Germline assignment: CDR1 MNHNY and CDR2 SVGAGI (reference sequence). CDR3 size: 16 residues. Deletions cut 0 bases from V and 2 bases from J, with 11 bases between. CDR3 loop: CASSYSFGGGNQPQHF. The DNA for the CDR3 is TGTGCCAGCAGTTACTCGTTCGGGGGGGGCAATCAGCCCCAGCATTTT.

The sample holds a few counts of this clone. CDR3 in amino acids: CASSSSGGQYNEQFF. In DNA form, the CDR3 reads TGTGCCAGCAGTTCTAGCGGGGGCCAGTACAATGAGCAGTTCTTC. The chain links TRBV6-5 to TRBJ2-1, with 10 bases matching TRBD2. CDR3 length: 15 residues. V was clipped by 4 bases and J by 4 bases; unmatched bases: 4. Germline V lookup: CDR1 MNHEY, CDR2 SVGAGI.

This clone was recorded only once. The chain recombines TRBV7-8 with TRBJ2-1; the match to TRBD2 covers 10 bases. This CDR3 contains 15 residues. Unmatched junction bases numbered 6, after V lost 2 bases and J lost 8 bases. Germline V lookup: CDR1 SGHVS, CDR2 FQNEAQ. The CDR3 DNA reads as TGTGCCAGCAGCTTAACCAGCGGGGGGGCAGATGAGCAGTTCTTC. This codes for CASSLTSGGADEQFF.

The chain carries TRBV7-2 and TRBJ1-6, with 7 bases aligning to TRBD1. The V gene's germline CDR1 is SGHTA and CDR2 FQGNSA. The V and J ends lost 5 bases and 13 bases, in that order; junction bases with no gene match: 8. CDR3 length: 13 residues. For the CDR3, the DNA is TGTGCCAGCAGCCCCGAGACAGGGTTTCCCCTCCACTTT. Translated, it gives CASSPETGFPLHF.

The J gene is TRBJ1-3, the V gene TRBV7-2; 9 nucleotides agree with TRBD1. J lost 1 base, V lost 11 bases, and 6 bases had no gene match. Germline loops: CDR1 SGHTA, CDR2 FQGNSA. The CDR3 consists of 14 residues. CDR3 protein: CALEQGASGNTIYF. DNA for the CDR3: TGTGCCCTGGAACAGGGGGCTTCTGGAAACACCATATATTTT.

CDR3: CASSPLYGTGAPGTEAFF. In DNA, the CDR3 is TGTGCCAGCTCACCGCTTTACGGGACAGGGGCCCCCGGAACTGAAGCTTTCTTT. The chain joins TRBV18 to TRBJ1-1; 10 bases match TRBD1. The germline V gene encodes CDR1 KGHSH and CDR2 LQKENI. The V gene end was trimmed by 3 bases and the J gene end by 5 bases; junction bases not matched to a gene: 15. The CDR3 is 18 residues long.

V usage is TRBV7-9 and J usage is TRBJ2-2; D remains unclear. Per germline, CDR1 SEHNR and CDR2 FQNEAQ (reference sequence). The length of the CDR3 is 16 residues. Deletions cut 0 bases from V and 4 bases from J, with 12 bases between. The CDR3 DNA is TGTGCCAGCAGCTTAGCCGCAGGTCTTGGCACCGGGGAGCTGTTTTTT. This translates into CASSLAAGLGTGELFF. Together with reference TRBV7-9 and TRBJ2-2, the CDR3 gives the full variable domain: DTGVSQNPRHKITKRGQNVTFRCDPISEHNRLYWYRQTLGQGPEFLTYFQNEAQLEKSRLLSDRFSAERPKGSFSTLEIQRTEQGDSAMYLCASSLAAGLGTGELFFGEGSRLTVL.

The chain uses TRBV19 and TRBJ2-5, with 7 bases aligning to TRBD2. Germline values: CDR1 LNHDA, CDR2 SQIVND (reference sequence). The CDR3 length is 14 residues. The V and J ends lost 7 bases and 2 bases, in that order; junction bases with no gene match: 7. CDR3 nucleotides: TGTGCCAGTACGGGGGGTCCTGGACAAGAGACCCAGTACTTC. Translating gives CASTGGPGQETQYF.

The chain is built from TRBV6-5 and TRBJ2-7; 11 bases align to TRBD1. CDR1 is MNHEY, CDR2 SVGAGI, per germline. The CDR3 runs to 14 residues. V was clipped by 6 bases and J by 6 bases; unmatched bases: 7. CDR3 residues: CASRTGTGGVEQYF. CDR3 nucleotides: TGTGCCAGCAGGACGGGGACAGGGGGAGTCGAGCAGTACTTC.